The 13 T cell receptor beta chains reported below all come from one sample, sequenced in a study of T cells in Graves' hyperthyroidism and ophthalmopathy. RNA transcripts were the template for amplifying TCR beta CDR3 regions. A first-round RT-PCR of the TCR CDR3 used the HTBI primer set. MiXCR, run by TCRdb on the multiplex PCR reads, gives a single entry per CDR3 protein. The repertoire includes 400,000 to 450,000 distinct CDR3 sequences, around 15% of them detected once, and around 14% sits in the top ten. Specimen: blood. The receptor set was obtained from a man between 18 and 29 years old with Graves' ophthalmopathy.

This clonotype was detected ten times or more. The chain employs TRBV20-1 and TRBJ2-3; D is unclear. This CDR3 is built from 14 residues. The germline V and J ends were trimmed by 0 bases and 0 bases, with 7 bases remaining between them. Germline values: CDR1 DFQATT, CDR2 SNEGSKA (reference sequence). The CDR3 here is CSARDWRSTDTQYF. The CDR3 bases are TGCAGTGCTAGAGACTGGCGTAGCACAGATACGCAGTATTTT.

This clonotype occurred a few times. The CDR3: CASSQMDRSGNTIYF. The CDR3 DNA reads as TGCGCCAGCAGCCAAATGGACCGCTCTGGAAACACCATATATTTT. The genes are TRBV4-1 and TRBJ1-3; D not resolved. The V gene's germline CDR1 is MGHRA and CDR2 YSYEKL. V was trimmed by 2 bases and J by 0 bases, leaving 8 bases between them. The CDR3 runs to 15 residues.

J is TRBJ1-1 and V is TRBV19; D call uncertain. Germline assignment: CDR1 LNHDA and CDR2 SQIVND (reference sequence). This CDR3 comprises 14 residues. V was trimmed by 3 bases and J by 1 base, leaving 9 bases between them. CDR3 nucleotides: TGTGCCAGTAGTATTGGTTTTGAGAACACTGAAGCTTTCTTT. Residues: CASSIGFENTEAFF.

This clonotype was counted at least ten times. This chain uses TRBV5-1 with TRBJ2-2; TRBD2 is a possible D gene (6 bases). CDR3 length: 15 residues. V lost 1 base, J lost 4 bases, and 11 bases lay in between. CDR1 is SGHRS and CDR2 is YFSETQ in the germline V gene. In nucleotides, the CDR3 is TGCGCCAGCAGCTTGAAGGGAGGCGGCACCGGGGAGCTGTTTTTT. Its protein is CASSLKGGGTGELFF.

This clonotype appeared a few times. The chain's CDR3 is CASSPRGGAGTDTQYF. As DNA, the CDR3 is TGTGCCAGCTCACCAAGGGGGGGGGCTGGCACAGATACGCAGTATTTT. The J gene is TRBJ2-3, the V gene TRBV18; TRBD2 is a possible D gene (7 bases). This CDR3 is built from 16 residues. V was pared by 2 bases and J by 1 base, with 13 bases between. CDR1 and CDR2 (germline): KGHSH, LQKENI.

On this clonotype: At one boundary the junction diverges from the germline segment, which might be a read error. The chain couples TRBV3-1 to TRBJ2-7, with TRBD2 matching 8 bases. The germline CDR1 and CDR2 sequences are LGHDT and YNNKEL (reference sequence). The CDR3 extends over 15 amino acids. This chain's CDR3 is CASSQGAGDPYEQCF. Here the CDR3 DNA reads TGTGCCAGCAGCCAAGGAGCGGGAGATCCCTACGAGCAGTGCTTC.

The V and J genes are TRBV18 and TRBJ2-3; 13 bases map to TRBD2. V dropped 4 bases and J dropped 4; count of bases not matched to a gene: 5. The CDR3 totals 16 residues. Per the germline V gene, CDR1 is KGHSH and CDR2 is LQKENI. CDR3 in amino acids: CASSLWTSGGSDTQYF. The CDR3 DNA reads as TGTGCCAGCTCACTATGGACTAGCGGGGGCTCAGATACGCAGTATTTT. Based on the CDR3 plus reference TRBV18 and TRBJ2-3, the full variable domain is NAGVMQNPRHLVRRRGQEARLRCSPMKGHSHVYWYRQLPEEGLKFMVYLQKENIIDESGMPKERFSAEFPKEGPSILRIQQVVRGDSAAYFCASSLWTSGGSDTQYFGPGTRLTVL.

The chain couples TRBV20-1 to TRBJ2-4; D not certain. This CDR3 comprises 15 residues. Germline CDR1 and CDR2: DFQATT and SNEGSKA (reference sequence). Trimming took 3 bases from V and 0 from J, leaving 12 bases between them. The chain's CDR3 is CSASRQNLAKNIQYF. The DNA of the CDR3 is TGCAGTGCTAGTCGGCAGAACTTAGCCAAAAACATTCAGTACTTC.

This clonotype was recorded many times. V usage is TRBV7-9 and J usage is TRBJ1-1; perhaps TRBD1 as D (5 bases). This CDR3 is 15 amino acids long. V was cut by 5 bases and J by 0 bases, with 13 bases left in between. In germline, CDR1 is SEHNR, CDR2 FQNEAQ (reference sequence). The CDR3 DNA sequence: TGTGCCAGCAGCCTCAGCGGGGGGATGAACACTGAAGCTTTCTTT. This sequence encodes CASSLSGGMNTEAFF.

This clonotype was observed at least ten times. The gene calls are TRBV13 and TRBJ2-5, with D perhaps being TRBD1 or TRBD2 (5 bases each). V was trimmed by 4 bases and J by 7 bases, leaving 16 bases between them. Per germline, CDR1 PRHDT and CDR2 FYEKMQ (reference sequence). The CDR3 consists of 14 residues. CDR3 protein: CASSSEVRDGTQYF. The CDR3 nucleotides read TGTGCCAGCAGCTCCGAAGTAAGGGACGGGACCCAGTACTTC.

This clonotype came up many times. The chain joins TRBV27 to TRBJ1-6; D may be TRBD1 (5 bases). Germline V gene data show CDR1 as MNHEY and CDR2 as SMNVEV (reference sequence). V was clipped by 7 bases and J by 4 bases, with 14 bases between them. The CDR3 length is 15 residues. The CDR3 loop reads CASNLFGGYNSPLHF. DNA for the CDR3: TGTGCCAGCAACCTGTTCGGGGGGTATAATTCACCCCTCCACTTT.

The chain uses TRBV6-5 and TRBJ2-1; D uncertain. The V gene lost 2 bases and the J gene lost 0 bases, with 14 bases spanning the gap. Germline V gene lookup returns CDR1 MNHEY and CDR2 SVGAGI. The CDR3 covers 17 residues. This chain's CDR3 is CASSYLTSAASYNEQFF. The CDR3 nucleotides read TGTGCCAGCAGTTACCTTACGTCTGCGGCCTCCTACAATGAGCAGTTCTTC.

About this clonotype: This may come from a read error, since a much larger clone is one base off. The chain links TRBV30 to TRBJ2-5, with D maybe TRBD2 (6 bases). CDR3 length: 12 residues. Germline lookup yields CDR1 GTSNPN and CDR2 SVGIG (reference sequence). The CDR3 here is CAWNSGEEAQYF. The CDR3 DNA is TGTGCCTGGAATTCGGGAGAAGAGGCCCAGTACTTC.